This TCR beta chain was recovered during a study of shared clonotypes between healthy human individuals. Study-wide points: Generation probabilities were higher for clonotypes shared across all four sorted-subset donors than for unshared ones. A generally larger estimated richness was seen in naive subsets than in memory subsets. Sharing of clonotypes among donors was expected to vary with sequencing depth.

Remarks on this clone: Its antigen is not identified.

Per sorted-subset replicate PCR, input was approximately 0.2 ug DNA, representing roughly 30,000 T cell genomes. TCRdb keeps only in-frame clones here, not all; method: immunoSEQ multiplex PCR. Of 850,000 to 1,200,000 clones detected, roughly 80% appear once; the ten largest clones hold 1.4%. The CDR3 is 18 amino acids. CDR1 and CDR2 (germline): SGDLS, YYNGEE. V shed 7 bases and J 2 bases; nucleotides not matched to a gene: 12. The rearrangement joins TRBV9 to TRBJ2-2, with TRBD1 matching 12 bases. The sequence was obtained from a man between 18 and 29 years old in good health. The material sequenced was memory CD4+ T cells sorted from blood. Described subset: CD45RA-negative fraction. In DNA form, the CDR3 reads TGTGCCAGCCACGTCCGGGGGGACAGGGGGCCCAACACCGGGGAGCTGTTTTTT. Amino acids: CASHVRGDRGPNTGELFF. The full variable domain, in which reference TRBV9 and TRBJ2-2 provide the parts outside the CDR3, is DSGVTQTPKHLITATGQRVTLRCSPRSGDLSVYWYQQSLDQGLQFLIQYYNGEERAKGNILERFSAQQFPDLHSELNLSSLELGDSALYFCASHVRGDRGPNTGELFFGEGSRLTVL.